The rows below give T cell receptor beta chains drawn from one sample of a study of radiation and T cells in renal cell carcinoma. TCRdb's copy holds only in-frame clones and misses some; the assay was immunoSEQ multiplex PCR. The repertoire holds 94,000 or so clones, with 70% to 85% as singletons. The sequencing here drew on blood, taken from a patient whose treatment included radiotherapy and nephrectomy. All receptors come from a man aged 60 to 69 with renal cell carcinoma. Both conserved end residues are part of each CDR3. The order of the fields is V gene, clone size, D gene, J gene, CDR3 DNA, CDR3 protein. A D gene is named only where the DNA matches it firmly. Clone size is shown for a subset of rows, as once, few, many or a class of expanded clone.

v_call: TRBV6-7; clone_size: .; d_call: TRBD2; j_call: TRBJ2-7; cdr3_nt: TGTGCCAGCAGTTACCCCCCGGGGGGGGCGTCCTACGAGCAGTACTTC; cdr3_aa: CASSYPPGGASYEQYF
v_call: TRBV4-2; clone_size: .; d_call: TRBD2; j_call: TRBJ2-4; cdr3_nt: TGTGCCAGCAGCCCCCTGCGGGGGGCGGACATTCAGTACTTC; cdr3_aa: CASSPLRGADIQYF
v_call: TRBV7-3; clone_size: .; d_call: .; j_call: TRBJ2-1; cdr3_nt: TGTGCCAGCAGCTTAAGGGGAAGCAATGAGCAGTTCTTC; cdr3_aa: CASSLRGSNEQFF
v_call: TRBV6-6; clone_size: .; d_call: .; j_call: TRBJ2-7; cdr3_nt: TGTGCCAGCAGTTTAAGCGCTGGAGATCTCTACGAGCAGTACTTC; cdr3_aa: CASSLSAGDLYEQYF
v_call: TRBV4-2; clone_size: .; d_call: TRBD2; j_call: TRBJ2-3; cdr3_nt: TGTGCCAGCAGCCTTATCGTAGCGGGAGGGCCCACAGATACGCAGTATTTT; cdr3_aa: CASSLIVAGGPTDTQYF
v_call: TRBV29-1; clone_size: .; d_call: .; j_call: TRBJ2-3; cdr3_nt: TGCAGCGTTGGGACAGTGGGCACAGATACGCAGTATTTT; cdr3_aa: CSVGTVGTDTQYF
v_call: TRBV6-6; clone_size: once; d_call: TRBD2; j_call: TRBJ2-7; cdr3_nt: TGTGCCAGCAGTTACCCCAGCGGGGTTAGCTCCTACGAGCAGTACTTC; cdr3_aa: CASSYPSGVSSYEQYF
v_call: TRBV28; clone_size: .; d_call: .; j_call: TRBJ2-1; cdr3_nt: TGTGCCAGCAGTTCCCTAATGGAGGTACGTTTAATAGAGAATGAGCAGTTCTTC; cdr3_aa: CASSSLMEVRLIENEQFF
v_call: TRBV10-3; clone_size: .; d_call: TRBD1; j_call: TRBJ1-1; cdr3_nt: TGTGCCATCAGTGAGTCGACAGGACAGGGACCGGAGTTTGAAGCTTTCTTT; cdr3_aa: CAISESTGQGPEFEAFF
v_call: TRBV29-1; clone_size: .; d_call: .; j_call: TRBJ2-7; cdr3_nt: TGCAGCGTTGAATTCAGCTACGAGCAGTACTTC; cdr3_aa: CSVEFSYEQYF
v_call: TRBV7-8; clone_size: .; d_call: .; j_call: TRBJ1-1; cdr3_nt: TGTGCCAGCAGCTTAGCTGAGTATAGCACTGAAGCTTTCTTT; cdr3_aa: CASSLAEYSTEAFF
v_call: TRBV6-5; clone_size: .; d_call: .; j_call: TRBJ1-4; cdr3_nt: TGTGCCAGCAGGAACCCATCGGGGGAAAAACTGTTTTTT; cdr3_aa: CASRNPSGEKLFF
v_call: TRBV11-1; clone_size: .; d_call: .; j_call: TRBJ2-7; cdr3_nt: TGTGCCAGCAGCTTGGGAAGGGTTGGCGAGCAGTACTTC; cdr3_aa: CASSLGRVGEQYF
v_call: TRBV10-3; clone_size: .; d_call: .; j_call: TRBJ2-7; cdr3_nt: TGTGCCATCAGTGAGTCGTCAACGACAGGTGCCCACGAGCAGTACTTC; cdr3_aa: CAISESSTTGAHEQYF
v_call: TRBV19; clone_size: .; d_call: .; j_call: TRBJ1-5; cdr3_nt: TGTGCCAGTAGTGGAGGAAAGGGGGTGAGCAATCAGCCCCAGCATTTT; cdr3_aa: CASSGGKGVSNQPQHF
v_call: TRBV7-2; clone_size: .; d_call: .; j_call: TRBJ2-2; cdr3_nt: TGTGCCAGCAGCTTAGAGGGGCCGACGGCGGGCGACACCGGGGAGCTGTTTTTT; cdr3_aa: CASSLEGPTAGDTGELFF
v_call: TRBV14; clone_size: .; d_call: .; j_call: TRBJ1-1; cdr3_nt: TGTGCCAGCAGCCAAGTCGTTGGGTCGAACACTGAAGCTTTCTTT; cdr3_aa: CASSQVVGSNTEAFF
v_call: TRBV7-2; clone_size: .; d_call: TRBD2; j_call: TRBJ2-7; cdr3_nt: TGTGCCAGCAGCTTAGCGGGAGGGCCCGCCGAGCAGTACTTC; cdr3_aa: CASSLAGGPAEQYF
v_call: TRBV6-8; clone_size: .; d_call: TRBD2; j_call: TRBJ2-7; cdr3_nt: TGTGCCAGCATTCGGACTAGCGGGAGGAGGCATCCCTACGAGCAGTACTTC; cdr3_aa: CASIRTSGRRHPYEQYF
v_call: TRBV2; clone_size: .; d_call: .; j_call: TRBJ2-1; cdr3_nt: TGTGCCAGCACCGGTCCAGGGCACCCTGGCAATGAGCAGTTCTTC; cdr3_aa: CASTGPGHPGNEQFF
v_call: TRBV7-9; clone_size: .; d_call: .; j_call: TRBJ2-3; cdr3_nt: TGTGCCAGCAGCTTTTTAGTCTCCTCAGATACGCAGTATTTT; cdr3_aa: CASSFLVSSDTQYF
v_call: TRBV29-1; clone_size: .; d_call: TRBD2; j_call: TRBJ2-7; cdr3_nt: TGCAGCGTTGAGGGGACTAGCGCCGAGCAGTACTTC; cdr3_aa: CSVEGTSAEQYF
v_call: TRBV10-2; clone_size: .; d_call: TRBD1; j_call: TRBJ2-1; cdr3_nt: TGCGCCAGCGGAACCTCCGGGACAGGGCAGTTCTTC; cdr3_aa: CASGTSGTGQFF
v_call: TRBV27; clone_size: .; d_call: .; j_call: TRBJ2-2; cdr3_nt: TGTGCCAGCAGTTTTTATCGTATCCCGACCGGGGAGCTGTTTTTT; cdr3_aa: CASSFYRIPTGELFF
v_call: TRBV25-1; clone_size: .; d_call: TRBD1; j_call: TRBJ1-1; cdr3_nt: TGTGCCAGCAGGCCGGGACAGGAAGGTTTTAAAGCTTTCTTT; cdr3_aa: CASRPGQEGFKAFF
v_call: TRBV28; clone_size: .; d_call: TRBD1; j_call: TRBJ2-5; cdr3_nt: TGTGCCAGCAGGGGACAGAGATACCAAGAGACCCAGTACTTC; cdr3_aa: CASRGQRYQETQYF
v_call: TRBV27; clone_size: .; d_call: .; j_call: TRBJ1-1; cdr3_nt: TGTGCCAGCAGTTTATCGGGTTTGAACACTGAAGCTTTCTTT; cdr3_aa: CASSLSGLNTEAFF
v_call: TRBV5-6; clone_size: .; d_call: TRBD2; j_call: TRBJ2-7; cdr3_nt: TGTGCCAGCAGCAGTATTCTAGCGGCACCCTACGAGCAGTACTTC; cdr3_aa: CASSSILAAPYEQYF
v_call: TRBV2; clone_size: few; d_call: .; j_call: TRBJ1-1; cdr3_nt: TGTGCCAGCAGATACAGCATGGACACTGAAGCTTTCTTT; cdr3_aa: CASRYSMDTEAFF
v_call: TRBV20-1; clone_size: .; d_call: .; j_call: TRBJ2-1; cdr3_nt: TGCAGTGCTTGGTTGGGAATGGAGCAGTTCTTC; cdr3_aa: CSAWLGMEQFF
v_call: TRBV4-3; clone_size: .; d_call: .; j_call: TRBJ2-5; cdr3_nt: TGCGCCAGCAGCCAAGAAACGGGAGAGTGGGAGACCCAGTACTTC; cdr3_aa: CASSQETGEWETQYF
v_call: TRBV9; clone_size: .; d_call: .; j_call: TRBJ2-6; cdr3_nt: TGTGCCAGCAGCGTAACGGTAGGTCACTCTGGGGCCAACGTCCTGACTTTC; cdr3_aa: CASSVTVGHSGANVLTF
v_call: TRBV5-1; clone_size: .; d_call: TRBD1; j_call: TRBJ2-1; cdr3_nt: TGCGCCAGCAGCCTGGGGGCCCCGACAGGGAACAATGAGCAGTTCTTC; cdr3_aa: CASSLGAPTGNNEQFF
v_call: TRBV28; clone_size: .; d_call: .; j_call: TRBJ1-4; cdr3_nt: TGTGCCAGCATAACTCCGGGGGATGAAAAACTGTTTTTT; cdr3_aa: CASITPGDEKLFF
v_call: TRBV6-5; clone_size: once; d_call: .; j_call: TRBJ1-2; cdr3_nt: TGTGCCAGCAGCCGGGCCCCCAAGGAGCCCTATGGCTACACCTTC; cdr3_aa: CASSRAPKEPYGYTF
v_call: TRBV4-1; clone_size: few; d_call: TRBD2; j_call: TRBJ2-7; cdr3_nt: TGCGCCAGCAGCCAAGTGGGGTTGGGACTAGTCGGAGACGGCGAGCAGTACTTC; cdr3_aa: CASSQVGLGLVGDGEQYF
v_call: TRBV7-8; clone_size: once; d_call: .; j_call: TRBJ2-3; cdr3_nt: TGTGCCAGCAGCTTAGTAGAGTCTCCCACAGATACGCAGTATTTT; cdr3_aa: CASSLVESPTDTQYF
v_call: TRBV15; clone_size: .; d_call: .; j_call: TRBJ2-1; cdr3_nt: TGTGCCACCAGCCGGGCCGGTCCAGGACCCAATGAGCAGTTCTTC; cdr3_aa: CATSRAGPGPNEQFF
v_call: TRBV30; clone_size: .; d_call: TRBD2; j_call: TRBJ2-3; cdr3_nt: TGTGCCTGGAGCTGGACTAGCGGTGCAGATACGCAGTATTTT; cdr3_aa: CAWSWTSGADTQYF
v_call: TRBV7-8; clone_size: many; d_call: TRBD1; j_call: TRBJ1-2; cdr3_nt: TGTGCCAGCAGTCCGACAGGGGGAAACTATGGCTACACCTTC; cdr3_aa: CASSPTGGNYGYTF
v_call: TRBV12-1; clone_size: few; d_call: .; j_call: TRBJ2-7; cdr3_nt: TGTGCCAGCAGCTTTGGGGGACTAGCGGCCTACGAGCAGTACTTC; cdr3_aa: CASSFGGLAAYEQYF
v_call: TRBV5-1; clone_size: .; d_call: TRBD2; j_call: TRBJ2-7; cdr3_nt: TGCGCCAGCAGTCTGACTAGCGGGATAGGAAGCGAGCAGTACTTC; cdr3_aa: CASSLTSGIGSEQYF
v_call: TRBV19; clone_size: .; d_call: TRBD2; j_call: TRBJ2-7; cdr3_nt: TGTGCCAGTAGTAATATCCTAGCGGGAGACTACGAGCAGTACTTC; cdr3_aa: CASSNILAGDYEQYF
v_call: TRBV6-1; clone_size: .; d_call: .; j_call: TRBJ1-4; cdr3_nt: TGTGCCAGCAGCGCTTCCATTGCAACTAATGAAAAACTGTTTTTT; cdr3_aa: CASSASIATNEKLFF
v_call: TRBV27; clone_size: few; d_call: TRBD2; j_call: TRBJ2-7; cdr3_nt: TGTGCCAGCAGTGAGATGGGCGGGAGTACCTACGAGCAGTACTTC; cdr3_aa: CASSEMGGSTYEQYF
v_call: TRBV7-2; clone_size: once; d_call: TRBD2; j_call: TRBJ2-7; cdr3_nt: TGTGCCAGCAGCGCCCAGGGACTAGTCTACGAGCAGTGCTTC; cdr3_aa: CASSAQGLVYEQCF
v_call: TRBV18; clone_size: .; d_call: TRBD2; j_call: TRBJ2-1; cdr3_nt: TGTGCCAGCTCACCAGTACGGACTAGCTACTACAATGAGCAGTTCTTC; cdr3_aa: CASSPVRTSYYNEQFF
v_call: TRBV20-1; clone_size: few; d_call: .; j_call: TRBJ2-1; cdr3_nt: TGCAGTGCTAAGCCGGGACTCCAACTGTTCTTC; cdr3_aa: CSAKPGLQLFF
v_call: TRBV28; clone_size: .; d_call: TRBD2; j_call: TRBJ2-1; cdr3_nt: TGTGCCAGCAGTGTAGGGCAGACTAGCGGCTGGAATGAGCAGTTCTTC; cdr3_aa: CASSVGQTSGWNEQFF
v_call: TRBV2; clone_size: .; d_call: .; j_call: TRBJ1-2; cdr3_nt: TGTGCCAGCAGTGAAGCGCTTGGGGGCGCTGACTATGGCTACACCTTC; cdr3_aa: CASSEALGGADYGYTF
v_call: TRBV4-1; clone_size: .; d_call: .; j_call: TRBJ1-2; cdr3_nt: TGCGCCAGCAGCCAAGAGATACAGAACTATGGCTACACCTTC; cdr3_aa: CASSQEIQNYGYTF
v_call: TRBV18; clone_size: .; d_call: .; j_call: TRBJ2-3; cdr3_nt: TGTGCCAGCTCCCCCGTGGTAGCGACTAGCACAGATACGCAGTATTTT; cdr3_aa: CASSPVVATSTDTQYF
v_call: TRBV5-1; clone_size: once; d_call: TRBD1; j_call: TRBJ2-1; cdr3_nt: TGCGCCAGCAGCATTGACAGGGGGTATTCTTCGGTCGGAAATGAGCAGTTCTTC; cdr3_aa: CASSIDRGYSSVGNEQFF
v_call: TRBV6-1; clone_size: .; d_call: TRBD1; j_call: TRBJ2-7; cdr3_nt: TGTGCCAGCAGTGGCCCGAGACAGGGGGTCTACGAGCAGTACTTC; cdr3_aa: CASSGPRQGVYEQYF
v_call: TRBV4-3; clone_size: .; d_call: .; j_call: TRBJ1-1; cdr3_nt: TGCGCCAGCAGCCAAGGGCGGGGGGGGCCTAACACTGAAGCTTTCTTT; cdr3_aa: CASSQGRGGPNTEAFF
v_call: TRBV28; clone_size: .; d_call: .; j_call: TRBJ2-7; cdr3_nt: TGTGCCAGCAGGGGCTCGGGCTTCTACGAGCAGTACTTC; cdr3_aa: CASRGSGFYEQYF
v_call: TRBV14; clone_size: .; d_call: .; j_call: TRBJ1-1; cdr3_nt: TGTGCCAGCAGTATTTCGGGCGGCGCAAACACTGAAGCTTTCTTT; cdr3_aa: CASSISGGANTEAFF
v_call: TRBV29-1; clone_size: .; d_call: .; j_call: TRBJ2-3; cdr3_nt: TGCAGCGTTAGGTACACAGATACGCAGTATTTT; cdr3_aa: CSVRYTDTQYF